These 14 T cell receptor beta chains were all obtained from the same sample, sequenced in a study of OX40 agonist ivuxolimab in advanced cancers. Sequencing used immunoSEQ multiplex PCR; TCRdb keeps in-frame clones, though not all of them. The sample consists of some 100,000 clones, 80% to 90% of them appearing once. Sample: CD4+ or CD8+ T cells sorted from blood, taken in a trial of the OX40 agonist ivuxolimab. The source is an adult with an advanced solid tumor such as melanoma, head and neck, liver or kidney cancer.

This clone has only one observation. J is TRBJ2-2 and V is TRBV30; 14 bases fit TRBD2. In germline, CDR1 is GTSNPN, CDR2 SVGIG (reference sequence). The V gene end was trimmed by 4 bases and the J gene end by 4 bases; junction bases not matched to a gene: 2. The CDR3 is 15 residues long. The CDR3 here is CAWNGLAGGTGELFF. The CDR3, as DNA: TGTGCCTGGAACGGACTAGCGGGAGGCACCGGGGAGCTGTTTTTT.

The gene calls are TRBV5-1 and TRBJ1-1, with a tentative D call TRBD1 (6 bases). The CDR3 is 14 amino acids. CDR1 SGHRS and CDR2 YFSETQ come from the germline V gene. Trimming cost V 2 bases and J 3 bases, with 11 bases left between them. CDR3 bases: TGCGCCAGCAGCTTTGCAGGGGCCGACACTGAAGCTTTCTTT. It is translated as CASSFAGADTEAFF.

This clone appeared once. This chain uses TRBV5-5 with TRBJ1-1; possible D gene TRBD1, 5 bases. There are 14 residues in the CDR3. Between the trimmed V and J ends, which lost 4 bases and 3 bases, there was a span of 13 bases. CDR1 and CDR2 (germline): SGHKS, YYEKEE (reference sequence). The chain's CDR3 is CASSPFGGDTEAFF. The CDR3 region has the DNA TGTGCCAGCAGCCCCTTCGGGGGAGACACTGAAGCTTTCTTT.

This clone was observed once. The V call is TRBV18, the J call TRBJ2-1; D is perhaps TRBD2 (6 bases). The CDR3 is 15 amino acids. From germline, CDR1 is KGHSH and CDR2 LQKENI. Trimming shortened V by 5 bases and J by 0 bases, and 11 bases separated the two germline ends. CDR3 residues: CASSLSGSSYNEQFF. The CDR3, as DNA: TGTGCCAGCTCATTGTCCGGGAGCTCCTACAATGAGCAGTTCTTC.

This chain joins TRBV27 and TRBJ2-2, with D hard to call. V dropped 6 bases and J dropped 0 bases, with 8 bases sitting between them. Germline V gene sequence: CDR1 MNHEY, CDR2 SMNVEV (reference sequence). The CDR3 consists of 14 residues. The CDR3 region has the DNA TGTGCCAGCAGGGCTCAAACGAACACCGGGGAGCTGTTTTTT. This sequence encodes CASRAQTNTGELFF.

The chain joins TRBV2 to TRBJ2-1; a weak D match, TRBD2 (6 bases). The germline V gene has CDR1 SNHLY and CDR2 FYNNEI. V lost 2 bases to trimming and J lost 2 bases, with 10 bases between them. This CDR3 is 15 amino acids long. The CDR3 DNA is TGTGCCAGCAGTGAATGGCCTAGCGCCTACAATGAGCAGTTCTTC. Translating it yields CASSEWPSAYNEQFF.

This chain links TRBV4-1 with TRBJ2-7, with D perhaps TRBD2 (5 bases). Looked up from germline, CDR1 is MGHRA and CDR2 is YSYEKL. Between the trimmed V and J ends, which lost 4 bases and 3 bases, there was a span of 16 bases. CDR3 length: 15 amino acids. The CDR3 protein is CASSRLREQGYEQYF. The CDR3 DNA sequence: TGCGCCAGCAGCCGTCTCCGGGAACAAGGCTACGAGCAGTACTTC.

J is TRBJ1-5 and V is TRBV6-1; D is ambiguous. V was trimmed by 0 bases and J by 12 bases, leaving 9 bases between them. This CDR3 region has 12 residues. CDR1 is MNHNS, CDR2 SASEGT, per germline. The DNA for the CDR3 is TGTGCCAGCAGTGAAGCGGGGATGCGCCAGCATTTT. The encoded protein is CASSEAGMRQHF.

V gene TRBV30 combines with J gene TRBJ1-1; TRBD1 matches at 7 bases. CDR1 and CDR2 from the germline V gene are GTSNPN and SVGIG (reference sequence). CDR3 length equals 13 residues. Trimming removed 1 base from V and 6 bases from J; junction bases left unmatched: 5. The CDR3 sequence is CAWSGGTESEAFF. The CDR3 coding sequence is TGTGCCTGGAGTGGGGGGACAGAGTCTGAAGCTTTCTTT.

The V and J genes are TRBV5-4 and TRBJ1-1, with 11 bases matching TRBD1. CDR3 length: 16 residues. Trimming at V came to 0 bases and at J to 7 bases, leaving 8 bases not matched to a gene. Germline-derived CDR1 and CDR2 are SGHNT and YYREEE (reference sequence). In DNA form, the CDR3 reads TGTGCCAGCAGCTTGGCCGGGACAGGGGGAAGAGGTGAAGCTTTCTTT. Protein sequence: CASSLAGTGGRGEAFF. The entire variable domain, with the rest obtained from reference TRBV5-4 and TRBJ1-1, is as follows: ETGVTQSPTHLIKTRGQQVTLRCSSQSGHNTVSWYQQALGQGPQFIFQYYREEENGRGNFPPRFSGLQFPNYSSELNVNALELDDSALYLCASSLAGTGGRGEAFFGQGTRLTVV.

Comments on this clone: A read error may produce the germline difference seen at one junction end. This chain joins TRBV18 and TRBJ1-1; no clear D gene. CDR3 length: 14 amino acids. The germline gives CDR1 KGHSH, CDR2 LQKENI. The CDR3 DNA reads TGTGCCAGCGACGGGCCTGGCTTGAAGACTGAAGCTTTCTTT. This sequence encodes CASDGPGLKTEAFF.

The chain joins TRBV13 to TRBJ2-3, with 7 bases lining up with TRBD2. V dropped 0 bases and J dropped 5; count of bases not matched to a gene: 11. The CDR3 sequence is 17 residues long. CDR1 is PRHDT, CDR2 FYEKMQ, per germline (reference sequence). CDR3 region: CASSLGVRGSGEDTQYF. Here the CDR3 DNA reads TGTGCCAGCAGCTTAGGCGTTCGCGGGAGTGGGGAAGATACGCAGTATTTT. Looking up the rest from reference TRBV13 and TRBJ2-3 gives the full variable domain: AAGVIQSPRHLIKEKRETATLKCYPIPRHDTVYWYQQGPGQDPQFLISFYEKMQSDKGSIPDRFSAQQFSDYHSELNMSSLELGDSALYFCASSLGVRGSGEDTQYFGPGTRLTVL.

The rearrangement links TRBV7-6 to TRBJ1-3; D is uncertain. This CDR3 has 18 amino acids. The V gene's germline CDR1 is SGHVS and CDR2 FNYEAQ. V lost 3 bases to trimming and J lost 0 bases, with 18 bases between them. The CDR3 DNA is TGTGCCAGCAGCTTCGAGGCGTTGGGTAGAAGCTCTGGAAACACCATATATTTT. Amino acid sequence: CASSFEALGRSSGNTIYF.

The rearrangement joins TRBV9 to TRBJ2-1; the match to TRBD2 covers 12 bases. The CDR3 loop spans 17 amino acids. Germline CDR1 reads SGDLS; CDR2 reads YYNGEE. Trimming took 4 bases from V and 7 from J; bases not matched to a gene: 12. The DNA for the CDR3 is TGTGCCAGCAGCTCACTCCCTCGGACTAGCGGGGCAAATGAGCAGTTCTTC. Its translation is CASSSLPRTSGANEQFF.